This T cell receptor beta chain was obtained from a study of T cells in tuberculosis. Overall study context: This South African cohort compared adolescents with or without latent tuberculosis against adults with active tuberculosis.

For this clone: Its target is unknown.

Overall study findings and caveats: Smaller distances to GMM-specific TCRs suggested their expansion in active tuberculosis.

Generated by immunoSEQ multiplex PCR, the TCRdb table keeps only in-frame clones and is missing some. The profile covers 45,000 or so clones, with approximately 95% appearing a single time and roughly 3.6% taken by the ten largest. Tuberculin skin test and IGRA determined adolescents' latent tuberculosis status at entry. V lost 6 bases to trimming and J lost 1 base, with 9 bases between them. The CDR3 is 13 residues long. Germline V gives CDR1 MNHEY, CDR2 SVGAGI. Material for sequencing was PBMCs. This sequence joins TRBV6-5 and TRBJ1-2, with TRBD1 as a possible D gene (6 bases). The sequence came from a donor aged 5-35 years with latent tuberculosis or without tuberculosis infection. DNA for the CDR3: TGTGCCAGCAGCAAGGGGGTTAACTATGGCTACACCTTC. It is translated as CASSKGVNYGYTF.